These T cell receptor beta chains were read from a single sample in a study of shared T cell receptors in the human thymus. Measured with immunoSEQ multiplex PCR; TCRdb has only the in-frame clones, and not every one. The sample carries 720,000 or so clones, approximately 83% recorded once. This sample was shared with a second study, whose subject was human thymus T cells.

The sequencing input was thymocytes. The receptor set was obtained from a girl under three years old with a congenital heart defect. Each CDR3 is given with its conserved first and last residue. A D gene is named only where the DNA matches it firmly. Clone size is given for some rows only: seen once, a few or many times, or a class if the clone is expanded.

j_call clone_size d_call v_call cdr3_nt cdr3_aa
TRBJ1-2 - - TRBV29-1 TGCAGCGTTGAAGATCATGTGGCAGGGGACGGCTACACCTTC CSVEDHVAGDGYTF
TRBJ2-7 - TRBD1 TRBV27 TGTGCCAGCAGTTTGGGGACAGCTTACGAGCAGTACTTC CASSLGTAYEQYF
TRBJ1-1 - - TRBV18 TGTGCCAGCTCACCAATTGAACAGCTCAACACTGAAGCTTTCTTT CASSPIEQLNTEAFF
TRBJ1-1 - - TRBV5-1 TGCGCCAGCAGCTTGTACCCACCGGGACATAAGAACACTGAAGCTTTCTTT CASSLYPPGHKNTEAFF
TRBJ1-4 - - TRBV5-1 TGCGCCAGCAGCTCCCACACACCAACTAATGAAAAACTGTTTTTT CASSSHTPTNEKLFF
TRBJ1-2 - - TRBV6-1 TGTGCCAGCACCCCCCCGGTCCGCGCGGTGGGCTACACCTTC CASTPPVRAVGYTF
TRBJ2-1 few - TRBV7-6 TGTGCCAGCAGCTTAGATGGTATGACTAGTATCGCGAATGAGCAGTTCTTC CASSLDGMTSIANEQFF
TRBJ1-2 once - TRBV5-4 TGTGCCAGCAGCTTGTGGAAAGGGGTCCTCAGCACTAACTATGGCTACACCTTC CASSLWKGVLSTNYGYTF
TRBJ2-1 - TRBD2 TRBV5-1 TGCGCCAGCAGCTTGGTGTATCGAGCGGGGGGGCCCAATGAGCAGTTCTTC CASSLVYRAGGPNEQFF
TRBJ2-7 - TRBD1 TRBV19 TGTGCCAGTAGTACCCGGGACAGCTACGAGCAGTACTTC CASSTRDSYEQYF
TRBJ1-3 - - TRBV19 TGTGCCAGCAATACGGGGACTGGAAACACCATATATTTT CASNTGTGNTIYF
TRBJ1-6 - - TRBV6-5 TGTGCCAGCAGTTACAGCCCAGGGTACTATAATTCACCCCTCCACTTT CASSYSPGYYNSPLHF
TRBJ2-2 - - TRBV7-3 TGTGCCAGCAGCCCAACCTCTACGAACACCGGGGAGCTGTTTTTT CASSPTSTNTGELFF
TRBJ1-1 - TRBD1 TRBV25-1 TGTGCCAGCGCACCAGGGGGCCCGAACACTGAAGCTTTCTTT CASAPGGPNTEAFF
TRBJ1-1 - TRBD1 TRBV6-1 TGTGCCAGCAGTGGGACAGGTGAAAGGGCCACTGAAGCTTTCTTT CASSGTGERATEAFF
TRBJ1-2 once - TRBV6-1 TGTGCCAGCAGTGAACAGGGAATCCTCCACCGTGGCTACACCTTC CASSEQGILHRGYTF
TRBJ1-5 - - TRBV7-6 TGTGCCAGCAGCCGAAGACGGGGAGGGCAGCCCCAGCATTTT CASSRRRGGQPQHF
TRBJ2-5 - TRBD2 TRBV28 TGTGCCAGCAGTAGTGGCGCGGGGGGTAGAGAGACCCAGTACTTC CASSSGAGGRETQYF
TRBJ1-3 - - TRBV6-1 TGTGCCAGCAGCCAAAAAGACATCACTGGAAACACCATATATTTT CASSQKDITGNTIYF
TRBJ1-4 - TRBD1 TRBV19 TGTGCCAGTAGTATAGACTGGACAGGGGGTAAGGAAAAACTGTTTTTT CASSIDWTGGKEKLFF
TRBJ1-2 - TRBD1 TRBV7-9 TGTGCCAGCAACAGGGGGGTTGGCTACACCTTC CASNRGVGYTF
TRBJ2-1 - - TRBV9 TGTGCCAGCAGCGTAGTAGGGGGGGACTACAATGAGCAGTTCTTC CASSVVGGDYNEQFF
TRBJ2-1 - TRBD1 TRBV5-1 TGCGCCAGCAGCTCAACAGGGGGCTTTGGGGATGAGCAGTTCTTC CASSSTGGFGDEQFF
TRBJ1-5 - - TRBV28 TGTGCCAGCAGTTTTCCAACGGGCAATCAGCCCCAGCATTTT CASSFPTGNQPQHF
TRBJ2-7 - - TRBV10-3 TGTGCCATCAGTGAGTCGGGGCGCTACGAGCAGTACTTC CAISESGRYEQYF
TRBJ2-5 - TRBD2 TRBV2 TGTGCCAGCAGTGACGATAGCGGGGGTGAGGAAGAGACCCAGTACTTC CASSDDSGGEEETQYF
TRBJ2-5 once - TRBV21-1 TGTGCCAGCAGCACACAAAGGATGAGGGGGGGGGAGACCCAGTACTTC CASSTQRMRGGETQYF
TRBJ1-5 - - TRBV29-1 TGCAGCATATTATTCGGCGACGCGGAGTCGCCCCAGCATTTT CSILFGDAESPQHF
TRBJ2-2 - - TRBV7-8 TGTGCCAGCAGCAAACCGGGACAACCCGGGGAGCTGTTTTTT CASSKPGQPGELFF
TRBJ1-6 - TRBD1 TRBV7-2 TGTGCCAGCAGCAACCAGGGGGAAAATAATTCACCCCTCCACTTT CASSNQGENNSPLHF
TRBJ2-7 - - TRBV6-5 TGTGCCAGCAGTTACTCGAGTCTAGTCGGGGACGAGCAGTACTTC CASSYSSLVGDEQYF
TRBJ1-2 - - TRBV19 TGTGCCAGTAGTATATGGGGCGATGGCTACACCTTC CASSIWGDGYTF
TRBJ2-3 - TRBD2 TRBV5-1 TGCGCCAGCAGCCTCGACCCATTAACTAGCGGGGGCCCCACAGATACGCAGTATTTT CASSLDPLTSGGPTDTQYF
TRBJ1-1 - - TRBV18 TGTGCCAGCTCACCACCGACAGGCGGTACTGAAGCTTTCTTT CASSPPTGGTEAFF
TRBJ1-1 once TRBD1 TRBV7-6 TGTGCCAGCAGCTTAGAGAAGGGGGCGGACACTGAAGCTTTCTTT CASSLEKGADTEAFF
TRBJ2-5 - TRBD2 TRBV7-2 TGTGCCAGCAGCTTAGGAGAAGCGGGGGGGCGCGATACAGAGACCCAGTACTTC CASSLGEAGGRDTETQYF
TRBJ2-3 once - TRBV10-1 TGCGCCAGCAGTGAGTCGTCAGCGGAGGGCATTAATACGCAGTATTTT CASSESSAEGINTQYF
TRBJ2-7 - - TRBV20-1 TGCAGTGCTTCCGTCTACGAGCAGTACTTC CSASVYEQYF
TRBJ1-1 - TRBD1 TRBV5-1 TGCGCCAGCAGCTCTATACTCGGACAGGTCGAAGGTGGGACTGAAGCTTTCTTT CASSSILGQVEGGTEAFF
TRBJ1-4 - - TRBV6-5 TGTGCCAGCAGTTCCGACAGGAGATCGTGGGAAAAACTGTTTTTT CASSSDRRSWEKLFF
TRBJ1-4 once TRBD1 TRBV30 TGTGCCTGGAGTTGGACAGGGATAAATGAAAAACTGTTTTTT CAWSWTGINEKLFF
TRBJ1-2 - - TRBV7-9 TGTGCCAGCAGCTTATCCCCACTACCCTATGGCTACACCTTC CASSLSPLPYGYTF
TRBJ1-5 - - TRBV6-6 TGTGCCAGCAGTTACGTGGACAGCAGAAATCAGCCCCAGCATTTT CASSYVDSRNQPQHF
TRBJ1-2 once - TRBV5-1 TGCGCCAGCAGCTTCGGGGTTCGGGTCTATGGCTACACCTTC CASSFGVRVYGYTF
TRBJ1-2 - TRBD1 TRBV5-4 TGTGCCAGCAGCTTGGTGGGGACAGGGGTCTTTGGCTACACCTTC CASSLVGTGVFGYTF
TRBJ2-7 - TRBD1 TRBV5-1 TGCGCCAGCAACACGGGACAGGGGGCTAGGAGCTCCTACGAGCAGTACTTC CASNTGQGARSSYEQYF
TRBJ2-2 - - TRBV5-1 TGCGCCAGCAGTCGGGGGATGACGACATACGCCGGGGAGCTGTTTTTT CASSRGMTTYAGELFF
TRBJ2-7 - TRBD1 TRBV4-3 TGCGCCAGCAGCCTTAGACAGGGGTCCTACGAAGAGCAGTACTTC CASSLRQGSYEEQYF
TRBJ2-1 - TRBD1 TRBV7-6 TGTGCCAGCAGGAACGGGACAGGGAGCGCCTACAATGAGCAGTTCTTC CASRNGTGSAYNEQFF
TRBJ1-5 few TRBD1 TRBV6-1 TGTGCCAGCAGTGAATGGGGACAGTTAGATCAGCCCCAGCATTTT CASSEWGQLDQPQHF
TRBJ2-5 - TRBD2 TRBV11-2 TGTGCCAGCAGCTCAACTACCTGGACTAGCGGGGTTGACGAGACCCAGTACTTC CASSSTTWTSGVDETQYF
TRBJ1-4 - - TRBV10-3 TGTGCCATCAGTGCCCGAGCGGGGGGCTCTGAAAAACTGTTTTTT CAISARAGGSEKLFF
TRBJ1-6 - - TRBV6-6 TGTGCCAGCAGTTACGGGGGGTCCTACTATAATTCACCCCTCCACTTT CASSYGGSYYNSPLHF